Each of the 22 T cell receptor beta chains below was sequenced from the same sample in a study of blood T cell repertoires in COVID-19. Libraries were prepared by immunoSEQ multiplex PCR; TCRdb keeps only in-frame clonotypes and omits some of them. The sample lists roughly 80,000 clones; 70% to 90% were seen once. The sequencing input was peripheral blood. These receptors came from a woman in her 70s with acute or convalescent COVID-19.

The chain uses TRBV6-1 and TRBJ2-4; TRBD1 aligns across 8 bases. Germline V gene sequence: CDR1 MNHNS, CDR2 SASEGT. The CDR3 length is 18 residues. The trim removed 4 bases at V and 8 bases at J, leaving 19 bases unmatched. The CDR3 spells CASSGVLKPGQALDIQYF. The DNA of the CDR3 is TGTGCCAGCAGTGGGGTATTAAAGCCGGGACAGGCTCTGGACATTCAGTACTTC.

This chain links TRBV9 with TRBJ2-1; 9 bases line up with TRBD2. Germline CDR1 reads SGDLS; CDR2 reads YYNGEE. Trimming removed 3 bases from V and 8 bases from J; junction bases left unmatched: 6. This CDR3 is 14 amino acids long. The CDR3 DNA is TGTGCCAGCAGCGAGGGGGGACTAGCTGATGAGCAGTTCTTC. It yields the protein CASSEGGLADEQFF.

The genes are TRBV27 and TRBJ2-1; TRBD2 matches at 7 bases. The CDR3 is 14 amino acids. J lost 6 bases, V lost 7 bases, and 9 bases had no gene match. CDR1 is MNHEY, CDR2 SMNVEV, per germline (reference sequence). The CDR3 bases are TGTGCCAGCAATATAGCGGGTCAACTCAATGAGCAGTTCTTC. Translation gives CASNIAGQLNEQFF.

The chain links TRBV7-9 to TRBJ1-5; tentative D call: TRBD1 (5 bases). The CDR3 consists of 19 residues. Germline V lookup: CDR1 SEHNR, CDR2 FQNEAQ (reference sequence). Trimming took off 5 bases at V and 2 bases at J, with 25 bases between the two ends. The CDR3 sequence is CASSLYRGDLLAGNQPQHF. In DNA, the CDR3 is TGTGCCAGCAGCCTCTACCGGGGGGACCTCTTAGCCGGCAATCAGCCCCAGCATTTT.

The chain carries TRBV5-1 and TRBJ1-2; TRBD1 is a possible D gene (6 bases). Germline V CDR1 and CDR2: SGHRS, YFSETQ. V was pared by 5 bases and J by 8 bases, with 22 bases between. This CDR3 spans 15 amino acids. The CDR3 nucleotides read TGCGCCAGCAGTGTGCAGTGGGACAACTCTGGGGGCTACACCTTC. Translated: CASSVQWDNSGGYTF. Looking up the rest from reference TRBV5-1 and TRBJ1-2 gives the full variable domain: KAGVTQTPRYLIKTRGQQVTLSCSPISGHRSVSWYQQTPGQGLQFLFEYFSETQRNKGNFPGRFSGRQFSNSRSEMNVSTLELGDSALYLCASSVQWDNSGGYTFGSGTRLTVV.

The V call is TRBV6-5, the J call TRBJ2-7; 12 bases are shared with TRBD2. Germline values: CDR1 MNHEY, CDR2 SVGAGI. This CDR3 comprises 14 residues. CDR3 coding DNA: TGTGCCAGCACTCCTAGCGGGGGGGCCTACGGGCAGTACGTC. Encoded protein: CASTPSGGAYGQYV.

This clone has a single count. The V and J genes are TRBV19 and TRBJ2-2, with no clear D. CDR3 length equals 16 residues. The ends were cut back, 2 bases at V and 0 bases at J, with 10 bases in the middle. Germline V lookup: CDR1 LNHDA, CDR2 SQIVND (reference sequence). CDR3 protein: CASSISTVANTGELFF. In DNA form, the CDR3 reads TGTGCCAGTAGTATAAGCACAGTTGCGAACACCGGGGAGCTGTTTTTT.

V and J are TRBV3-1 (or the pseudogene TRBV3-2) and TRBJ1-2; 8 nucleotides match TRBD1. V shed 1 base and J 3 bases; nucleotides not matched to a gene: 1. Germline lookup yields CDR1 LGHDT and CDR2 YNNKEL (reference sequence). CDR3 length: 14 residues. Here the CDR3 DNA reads TGTGCCAGCAGCCAAGCGACAGGGGACTATGGCTACACCTTC. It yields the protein CASSQATGDYGYTF.

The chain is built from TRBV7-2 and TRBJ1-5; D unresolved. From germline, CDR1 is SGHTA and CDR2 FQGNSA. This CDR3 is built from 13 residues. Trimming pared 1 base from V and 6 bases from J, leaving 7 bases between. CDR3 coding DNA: TGTGCCAGCAGCTTAGGAGGGAGTCAGCCCCAGCATTTT. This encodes CASSLGGSQPQHF.

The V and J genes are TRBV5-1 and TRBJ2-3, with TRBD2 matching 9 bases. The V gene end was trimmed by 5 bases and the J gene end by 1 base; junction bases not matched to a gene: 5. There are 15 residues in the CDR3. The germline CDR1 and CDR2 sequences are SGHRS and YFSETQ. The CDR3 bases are TGCGCCAGCAGACCGGCGGGAGGGGGCACAGATACGCAGTATTTT. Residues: CASRPAGGGTDTQYF.

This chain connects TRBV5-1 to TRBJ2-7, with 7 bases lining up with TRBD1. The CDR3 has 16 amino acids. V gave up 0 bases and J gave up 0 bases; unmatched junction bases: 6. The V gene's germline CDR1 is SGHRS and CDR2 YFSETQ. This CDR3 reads CASSLGTGASSYEQYV. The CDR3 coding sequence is TGCGCCAGCAGCTTGGGAACAGGGGCCAGCTCCTACGAGCAGTACGTC.

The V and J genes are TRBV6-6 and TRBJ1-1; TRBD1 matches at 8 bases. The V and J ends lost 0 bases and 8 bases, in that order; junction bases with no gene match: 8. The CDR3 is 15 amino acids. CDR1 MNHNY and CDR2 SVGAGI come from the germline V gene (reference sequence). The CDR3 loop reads CASSYSGDRRLEAFF. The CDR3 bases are TGTGCCAGCAGTTACTCCGGGGACAGGAGATTAGAAGCTTTCTTT.

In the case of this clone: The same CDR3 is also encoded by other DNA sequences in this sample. DNA for the CDR3: TGTGCCAGCAGTGAGGGGGCTAGCACAGATACGCAGTATTTT. Its translation: CASSEGASTDTQYF. The V gene is TRBV6-1, the J gene TRBJ2-3, with D possibly matching TRBD1 (6 bases). Trimming took 3 bases from V and 0 from J, leaving 7 bases between them. This CDR3 has 14 amino acids. Per germline, CDR1 MNHNS and CDR2 SASEGT.

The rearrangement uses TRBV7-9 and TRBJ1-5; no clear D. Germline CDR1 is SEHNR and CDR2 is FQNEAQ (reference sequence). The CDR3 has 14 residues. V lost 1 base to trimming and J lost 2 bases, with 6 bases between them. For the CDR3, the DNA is TGTGCCAGCAGCTTAGGCGGGGGCAATCAGCCCCAGCATTTT. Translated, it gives CASSLGGGNQPQHF. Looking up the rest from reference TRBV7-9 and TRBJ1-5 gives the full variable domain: DTGVSQNPRHKITKRGQNVTFRCDPISEHNRLYWYRQTLGQGPEFLTYFQNEAQLEKSRLLSDRFSAERPKGSFSTLEIQRTEQGDSAMYLCASSLGGGNQPQHFGDGTRLSIL.

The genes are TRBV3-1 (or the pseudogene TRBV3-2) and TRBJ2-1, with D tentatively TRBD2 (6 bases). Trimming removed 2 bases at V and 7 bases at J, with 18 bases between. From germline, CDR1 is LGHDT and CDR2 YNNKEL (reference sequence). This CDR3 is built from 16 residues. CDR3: CASSQLGGRVKNEQFF. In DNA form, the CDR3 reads TGTGCCAGCAGCCAATTGGGGGGAAGAGTAAAGAATGAGCAGTTCTTC.

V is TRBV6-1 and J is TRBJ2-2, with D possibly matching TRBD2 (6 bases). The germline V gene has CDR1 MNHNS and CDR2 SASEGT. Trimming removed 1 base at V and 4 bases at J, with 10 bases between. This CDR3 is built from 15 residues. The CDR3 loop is CASSEGGLGTGELFF. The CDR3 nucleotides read TGTGCCAGCAGTGAAGGGGGACTTGGCACCGGGGAGCTGTTTTTT.

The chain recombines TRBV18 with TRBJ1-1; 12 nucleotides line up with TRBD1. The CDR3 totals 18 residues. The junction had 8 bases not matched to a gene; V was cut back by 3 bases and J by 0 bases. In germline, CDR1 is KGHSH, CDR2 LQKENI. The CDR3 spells CASSPSRDRGRMNTEAFF. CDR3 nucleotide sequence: TGTGCCAGCTCACCTTCCCGGGACAGGGGGCGAATGAACACTGAAGCTTTCTTT.

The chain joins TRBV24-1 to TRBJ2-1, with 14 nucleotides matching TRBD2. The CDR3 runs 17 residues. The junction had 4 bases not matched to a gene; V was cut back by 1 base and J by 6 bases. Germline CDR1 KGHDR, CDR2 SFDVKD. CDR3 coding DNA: TGTGCCACCAGTGATTTAACCGGGACTAGCGGGAGCAATGAGCAGTTCTTC. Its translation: CATSDLTGTSGSNEQFF.

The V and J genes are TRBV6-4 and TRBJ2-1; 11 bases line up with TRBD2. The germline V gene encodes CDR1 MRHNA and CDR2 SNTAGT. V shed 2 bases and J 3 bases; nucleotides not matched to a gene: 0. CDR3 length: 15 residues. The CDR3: CASSDTSGGYNEQFF. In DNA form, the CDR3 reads TGTGCCAGCAGTGACACTAGCGGGGGCTACAATGAGCAGTTCTTC.

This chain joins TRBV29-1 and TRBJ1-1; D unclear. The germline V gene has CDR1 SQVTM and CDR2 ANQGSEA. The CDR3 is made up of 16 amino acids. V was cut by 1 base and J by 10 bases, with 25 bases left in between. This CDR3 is CSVEGSPGVLAGAAFF. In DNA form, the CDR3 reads TGCAGCGTTGAAGGGTCACCCGGCGTCCTTGCTGGAGCAGCTTTCTTT.

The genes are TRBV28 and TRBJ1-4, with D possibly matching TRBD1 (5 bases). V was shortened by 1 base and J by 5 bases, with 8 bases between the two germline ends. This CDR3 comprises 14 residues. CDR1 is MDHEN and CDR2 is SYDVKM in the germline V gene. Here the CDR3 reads CASSLFGGNEKLFF. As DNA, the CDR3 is TGTGCCAGCAGTTTATTTGGGGGGAATGAAAAACTGTTTTTT.

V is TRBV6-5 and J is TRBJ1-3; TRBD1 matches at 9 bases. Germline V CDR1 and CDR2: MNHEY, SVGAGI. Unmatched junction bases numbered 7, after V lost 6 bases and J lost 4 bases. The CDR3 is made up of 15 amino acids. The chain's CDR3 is CASSRDRDTGNTIYF. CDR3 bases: TGTGCCAGCAGCCGGGACAGGGACACAGGAAACACCATATATTTT.